Listed here are 11 T cell receptor beta chains from one sample, sequenced in a study of T cell responses to AZD1222 COVID-19 vaccine listed by TCRdb under 2021. The meaning of the sample's time point label: about 28 days (+/-7) after the second vaccine dose. Interpreted using the paper, the treatment or condition label stands for: meningococcal conjugate vaccine given as trial control. Libraries were constructed by the immunoSEQ multiplex PCR assay. The table comes from immuneACCESS by way of TCRdb, which keeps in-frame sequences with V and J called. Part of the clones is missing from these tables; in studies checked, under half for an unresolved V gene and the rest for unknown reasons. This sample is represented by around 210,000 clones; 94% of them were singletons. The top ten clonotypes cover around 1.7% of the sample. Here the sequenced sample was peripheral blood, taken 28 days after the second dose of the MenACWY control vaccine. These receptors all stem from an adult who received the MenACWY meningococcal vaccine as a control.

The rearrangement links TRBV11-2 to TRBJ2-2, with D perhaps matching TRBD2 (6 bases). This CDR3 has 16 residues. Trimming pared 9 bases from V and 2 bases from J, leaving 19 bases between. The germline V gene encodes CDR1 SGHAT and CDR2 FQNNGV. The CDR3 nucleotides are TGTGCCAGTAGCCCCAGGCGGGACCCTAACACCGGGGAGCTGTTTTTT. It codes for CASSPRRDPNTGELFF.

The V gene is TRBV28, the J gene TRBJ1-1; a weak D match, TRBD1 (5 bases). The V end was cut by 8 bases, the J end by 2 bases, with 12 bases between. Germline CDR1 reads MDHEN; CDR2 reads SYDVKM. This CDR3 is built from 13 residues. The DNA of the CDR3 is TGTGCCAGCCGAGGCGGGGGAAACACTGAAGCTTTCTTT. As protein: CASRGGGNTEAFF.

The chain joins TRBV7-2 to TRBJ1-6; D gene uncertain. There are 13 residues in the CDR3. Trimming took off 1 base at V and 6 bases at J, with 4 bases between the two ends. Germline CDR1 SGHTA, CDR2 FQGNSA. CDR3 residues: CASSLGSNSPLHF. The DNA of the CDR3 is TGTGCCAGCAGCTTAGGATCTAATTCACCCCTCCACTTT.

This clone came up once. The V gene is TRBV18, the J gene TRBJ2-5; 11 bases line up with TRBD2. V dropped 6 bases and J dropped 0; count of bases not matched to a gene: 3. The CDR3 is 15 amino acids. Looked up from germline, CDR1 is KGHSH and CDR2 is LQKENI. As DNA, the CDR3 is TGTGCCAGCTCGCCTAGCGGGGGGAACCAAGAGACCCAGTACTTC. It encodes CASSPSGGNQETQYF.

The V gene is TRBV10-3, the J gene TRBJ2-1, with D possibly called TRBD1 or TRBD2 (6 bases each). This CDR3 is 13 amino acids long. V lost 11 bases, J lost 4 bases, and 15 bases lay in between. Germline V gene sequence: CDR1 ENHRY, CDR2 SYGVKD. The CDR3 nucleotides are TGTGCCTGGAGGGGGGCCAGGTACAATGAGCAGTTCTTC. Its translation: CAWRGARYNEQFF.

The chain uses TRBV2 and TRBJ1-2, with D unresolved. The V and J ends lost 3 bases and 5 bases respectively, with 7 bases between them. This CDR3 comprises 12 residues. Germline V CDR1 and CDR2: SNHLY, FYNNEI. CDR3 residues: CASSDRGYGYTF. As DNA, the CDR3 is TGTGCCAGCAGTGACCGGGGATATGGCTACACCTTC. Filled out from reference TRBV2 and TRBJ1-2, the complete variable domain reads EPEVTQTPSHQVTQMGQEVILRCVPISNHLYFYWYRQILGQKVEFLVSFYNNEISEKSEIFDDQFSVERPDGSNFTLKIRSTKLEDSAMYFCASSDRGYGYTFGSGTRLTVV.

The chain links TRBV9 to TRBJ2-5; the D gene is possibly TRBD1 (6 bases). From germline, CDR1 is SGDLS and CDR2 YYNGEE. The length of the CDR3 is 16 residues. Trimming took off 2 bases at V and 1 base at J, with 15 bases between the two ends. The CDR3 DNA sequence: TGTGCCAGCAGCGTTGAACCCGGGACATTCCAAGAGACCCAGTACTTC. Translation gives CASSVEPGTFQETQYF.

The V gene is TRBV6-5, the J gene TRBJ1-1, with D uncertain. Trimming took off 7 bases at V and 0 bases at J, with 6 bases between the two ends. The CDR3 has 12 amino acids. The germline V gene encodes CDR1 MNHEY and CDR2 SVGAGI. CDR3 nucleotides: TGTGCCAGCATTGGGGTGAACACTGAAGCTTTCTTT. This translates into CASIGVNTEAFF.

This chain links TRBV9 with TRBJ1-3; 8 bases are shared with TRBD1. CDR3 length equals 20 residues. The trim removed 4 bases at V and 4 bases at J, leaving 22 bases unmatched. Germline CDR1 and CDR2: SGDLS and YYNGEE. The CDR3 sequence: CASSPNAAVWGQESGNTIYF. Here the CDR3 DNA reads TGTGCCAGCAGCCCAAATGCGGCAGTTTGGGGACAGGAGAGCGGAAACACCATATATTTT.

This clone has only one observation. The chain recombines TRBV21-1 with TRBJ1-2. TRBV21-1 is assigned pseudogene status. The CDR3 sequence is 15 residues long. The CDR3 DNA reads TGTGCCAGCAGCAAAGAAAGGTCTGGACCCTATGGCTACACCTTC. Translated, it gives CASSKERSGPYGYTF.

The V and J genes are TRBV25-1 and TRBJ2-7; D gene ambiguous. Germline V gene lookup returns CDR1 MGHDK and CDR2 SYGVNS. Trimming took off 4 bases at V and 1 base at J, with 14 bases between the two ends. The CDR3 length is 15 residues. The CDR3 is CASSGSGGISYEQYF. The CDR3 DNA is TGTGCCAGCAGTGGTTCGGGCGGAATATCCTACGAGCAGTACTTC.